The clone carrying this T cell receptor beta chain was detected many times. Its antigen is currently unknown. It was uncontrolled infection, other autoimmune disease, pregnancy or lactation that excluded patients. The CDR3 regions of TCR beta were amplified from RNA transcripts. Initially, a first-round RT-PCR of the TCR CDR3 employed the HTBI primer set. TCRdb analysed the multiplex PCR reads with MiXCR anew, one entry per CDR3 protein. Of around 430,000 distinct CDR3 sequences in the sample, more than 12% were seen once. This sample was taken from a study of T cells in Graves' hyperthyroidism and ophthalmopathy. Study-level background: Peripheral blood was obtained at initial diagnosis, preceding any treatment.

The V and J ends lost 3 bases and 0 bases respectively, with 6 bases between them. From germline, CDR1 is SNHLY and CDR2 FYNNEI. The CDR3 runs to 15 residues. Study results and caveats: Before onset, by a median of around six months, the model predicted ophthalmopathy. Appearing also in blood were most of the thyroid clonotypes expanded above 0.001.

The chain uses TRBV2 and TRBJ2-6; unclear D gene. The TCR was taken from a woman between 25 and 40 years old with Graves' hyperthyroidism. What was sequenced was blood. The CDR3 reads CASSDSLSGANVLTF. The DNA for the CDR3 is TGTGCCAGCAGTGACAGCCTCTCTGGGGCCAACGTCCTGACTTTC. Variable domain in full (rest from reference TRBV2 and TRBJ2-6): EPEVTQTPSHQVTQMGQEVILRCVPISNHLYFYWYRQILGQKVEFLVSFYNNEISEKSEIFDDQFSVERPDGSNFTLKIRSTKLEDSAMYFCASSDSLSGANVLTFGAGSRLTVL.